This T cell receptor beta chain was recovered during a study of shared T cell receptors in the human thymus. Only in-frame clones appear in the TCRdb table, and some are missing; sequencing was by immunoSEQ multiplex PCR. Of about 660,000 clones in the sample, roughly 90% were seen once. This CDR3 region has 19 residues. V dropped 3 bases and J dropped 1; count of bases not matched to a gene: 13. CDR1 is ENHRY, CDR2 SYGVKD, per germline. This same sample was also taken into another study, of human thymus T cells. That report adds: Infants, healthy and Finnish, who were having corrective surgery for congenital heart defects served as donors. Seemingly biased V and J gene usage marked thymic and blood repertoires.

Sequencing used thymocytes. V and J are TRBV10-3 and TRBJ2-2; 8 bases map to TRBD1. The sequence came from a boy younger than two with a congenital heart defect. CDR3 bases: TGTGCCATCAGTGATCGGGGAGAGGAGGGGACAGGGAACACCGGGGAGCTGTTTTTT. Its protein product is CAISDRGEEGTGNTGELFF.